This TCR beta chain was observed in a study of HIV-infected patients and healthy controls. This clonotype was found many times. J lost 4 bases, V lost 5 bases, and 5 bases had no gene match. CDR3 length equals 15 residues. Germline lookup yields CDR1 LNHNV and CDR2 YYDKDF (reference sequence). cDNA was made from roughly 470 ng RNA using alpha and beta constant primers. Using multiplexing indices, alpha and beta chain libraries were generated apart by chain-specific third strand synthesis. A 5' RACE adapter with a random hexamer and the SP2 primer site was joined to cDNA. MiXCR, run by TCRdb on the 5' RACE reads, gives a single entry per CDR3 protein. The profile covers under 10,000 distinct CDR3 sequences, with 8.4% appearing a single time and roughly 10% taken by the ten largest. Follow-up blood was drawn about 14 weeks, roughly three months, after antiretroviral therapy began. The repertoire came from unfractionated whole blood and reflected all unsorted peripheral T cells.

Sequencing used blood, obtained during antiretroviral therapy. This TCR was sampled from an adult with HIV infection. This chain links TRBV15 with TRBJ2-7, with 13 bases identical to TRBD2. The CDR3 coding sequence is TGTGCCACCAGCGACCGGACTAGCGGGAGTTACGAGCAGTACTTC. Translated, it gives CATSDRTSGSYEQYF.